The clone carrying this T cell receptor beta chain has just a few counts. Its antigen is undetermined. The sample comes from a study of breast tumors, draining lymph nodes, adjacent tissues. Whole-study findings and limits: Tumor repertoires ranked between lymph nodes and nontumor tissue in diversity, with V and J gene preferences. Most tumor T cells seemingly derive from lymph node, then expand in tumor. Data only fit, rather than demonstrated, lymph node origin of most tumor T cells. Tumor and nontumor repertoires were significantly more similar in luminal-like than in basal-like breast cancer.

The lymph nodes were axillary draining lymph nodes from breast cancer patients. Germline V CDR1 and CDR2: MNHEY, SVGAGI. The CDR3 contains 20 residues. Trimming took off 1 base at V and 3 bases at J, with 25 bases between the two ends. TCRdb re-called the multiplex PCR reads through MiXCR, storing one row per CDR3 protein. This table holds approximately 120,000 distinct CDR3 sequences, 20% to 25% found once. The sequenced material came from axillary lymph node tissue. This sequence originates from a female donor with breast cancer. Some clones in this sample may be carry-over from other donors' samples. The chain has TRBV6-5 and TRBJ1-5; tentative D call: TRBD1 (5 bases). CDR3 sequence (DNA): TGTGCCAGCAGTTACTGTCCCACCAACCTTCAGACAGATTACAATCAGCCCCAGCATTTT. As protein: CASSYCPTNLQTDYNQPQHF.